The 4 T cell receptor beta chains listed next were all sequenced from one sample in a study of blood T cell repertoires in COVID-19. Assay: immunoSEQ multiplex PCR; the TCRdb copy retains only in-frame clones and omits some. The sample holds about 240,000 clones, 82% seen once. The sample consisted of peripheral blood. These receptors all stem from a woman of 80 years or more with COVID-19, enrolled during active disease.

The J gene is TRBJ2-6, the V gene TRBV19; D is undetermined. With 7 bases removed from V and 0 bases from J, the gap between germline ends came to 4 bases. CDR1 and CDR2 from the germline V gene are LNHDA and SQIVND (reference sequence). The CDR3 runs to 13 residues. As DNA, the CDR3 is TGTGCCAGTACCCACTCTGGGGCCAACGTCCTGACTTTC. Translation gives CASTHSGANVLTF.

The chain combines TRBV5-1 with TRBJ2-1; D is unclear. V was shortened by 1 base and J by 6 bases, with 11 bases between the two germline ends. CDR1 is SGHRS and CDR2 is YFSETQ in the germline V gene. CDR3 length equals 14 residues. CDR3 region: CASSLRFQVNEQFF. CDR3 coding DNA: TGCGCCAGCAGCTTGCGTTTTCAGGTCAATGAGCAGTTCTTC.

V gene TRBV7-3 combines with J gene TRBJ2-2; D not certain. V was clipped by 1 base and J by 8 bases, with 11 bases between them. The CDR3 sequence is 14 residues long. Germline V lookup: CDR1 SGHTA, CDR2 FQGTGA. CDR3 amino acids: CASSLIVGAGELFF. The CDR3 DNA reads TGTGCCAGCAGCTTAATCGTGGGCGCAGGGGAGCTGTTTTTT.

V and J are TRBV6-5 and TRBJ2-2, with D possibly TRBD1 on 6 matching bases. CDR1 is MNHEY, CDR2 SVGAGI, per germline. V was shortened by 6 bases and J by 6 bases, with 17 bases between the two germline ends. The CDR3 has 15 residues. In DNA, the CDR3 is TGTGCCAGCAGCTATAATTCAGGGGTTCCCGGGGAGCTGTTTTTT. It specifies CASSYNSGVPGELFF.